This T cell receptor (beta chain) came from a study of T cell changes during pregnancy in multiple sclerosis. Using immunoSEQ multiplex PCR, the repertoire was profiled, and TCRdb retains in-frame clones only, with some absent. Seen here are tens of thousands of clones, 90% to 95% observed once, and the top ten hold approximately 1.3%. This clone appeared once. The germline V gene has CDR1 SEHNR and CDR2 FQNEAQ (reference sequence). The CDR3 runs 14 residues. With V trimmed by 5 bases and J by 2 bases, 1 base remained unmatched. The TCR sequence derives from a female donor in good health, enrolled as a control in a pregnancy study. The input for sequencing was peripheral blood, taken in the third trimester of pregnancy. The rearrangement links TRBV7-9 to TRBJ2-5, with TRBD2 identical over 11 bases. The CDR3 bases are TGTGCCAGCAGCCGACTAGCGGGGCAAGAGACCCAGTACTTC. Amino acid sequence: CASSRLAGQETQYF.